The next 10 T cell receptor beta chains were all read from a single sample in a study of T-cell memory formation after mild COVID-19 (dated by TCRdb to the early 2020s). Receptor amplification or capture employed 5' RACE. Instrument used: Illumina NovaSeq 6000. Starting from the raw public reads, TCRdb applied fastp trimming at Q25, assembled clones with MiXCR and retained in-frame beta chains. Entries that share a CDR3 protein sequence are merged under the most common genes and DNA. This sample is represented by some 180,000 distinct CDR3 sequences; about 18% of them were singletons. The ten biggest clones cover under 4.5% of the sample. Sequencing was done on a sample of PBMCs or a T cell subset sorted from them (not recorded which). The source is a man in his late teens or twenties who had mild COVID-19 (a few samples of this study predate the infection). The sample titles of this study are shuffled in the database, so cell type and time point are left out; the donor was told from shared clones.

This clonotype has just a few counts. The chain links TRBV9 to TRBJ2-5, with 11 bases fitting TRBD2. The CDR3 contains 16 residues. V lost 1 base, J lost 5 bases, and 7 bases stayed unmatched. Germline V gives CDR1 SGDLS, CDR2 YYNGEE. For the CDR3, the DNA is TGTGCCAGCAGCGTAAGTCCGACTAGCGGGGAGGAGACCCAGTACTTC. Its protein is CASSVSPTSGEETQYF.

In its sample, this clonotype was seen a few times. V and J are TRBV6-5 and TRBJ2-7; 7 bases fit TRBD1. This CDR3 region has 15 residues. The J segment lost 2 bases and the V segment lost 4 bases, leaving 8 bases of the junction unmatched. Per germline, CDR1 MNHEY and CDR2 SVGAGI. The CDR3 DNA reads as TGTGCCAGCAGTTCTGACAGGGAAGATCCCTACGAGCAGTACGTC. This encodes CASSSDREDPYEQYV.

The table lists this clonotype with many counts. The chain recombines TRBV7-2 with TRBJ1-2, with D possibly being TRBD1 (5 bases). Trimming removed 0 bases from V and 6 bases from J, with 14 bases in between. CDR1 is SGHTA, CDR2 FQGNSA, per germline. The CDR3 covers 15 residues. The CDR3 DNA reads as TGTGCCAGCAGCTTAGCGTTCCGGGGCGAGGATGGCTACACCTTC. Its protein is CASSLAFRGEDGYTF. The full variable domain, completed using reference TRBV7-2 and TRBJ1-2, is GAGVSQSPSNKVTEKGKDVELRCDPISGHTALYWYRQSLGQGLEFLIYFQGNSAPDKSGLPSDRFSAERTGGSVSTLTIQRTQQEDSAVYLCASSLAFRGEDGYTFGSGTRLTVV.

This clonotype came up a few times. This chain joins TRBV5-4 and TRBJ2-3; 9 bases agree with TRBD2. The V gene's germline CDR1 is SGHNT and CDR2 YYREEE (reference sequence). The CDR3 is 16 residues long. The V and J ends lost 0 bases and 5 bases, in that order; junction bases with no gene match: 7. CDR3 coding DNA: TGTGCCAGCAGCTTGGGGGCGGGAGCGGGAGGAGATACGCAGTATTTT. Its protein is CASSLGAGAGGDTQYF.

The chain employs TRBV4-3 and TRBJ2-3, with 9 nucleotides matching TRBD2. V trimming: 0 bases; J trimming: 5 bases; junction bases outside the gene matches: 12. The CDR3 is 18 amino acids. Germline V gene data show CDR1 as LGHNA and CDR2 as YSLEER. The CDR3, as DNA: TGCGCCAGCAGCCAAGATCCCCTAGCGGGGAGCGGTGGAGATACGCAGTATTTT. It codes for CASSQDPLAGSGGDTQYF.

This clonotype was detected a few times. V and J are TRBV29-1 and TRBJ1-3; no clear D gene. The CDR3 consists of 13 residues. CDR1 SQVTM and CDR2 ANQGSEA come from the germline V gene. Trimming cost V 6 bases and J 3 bases, with 12 bases left between them. The CDR3 sequence: CSVIPDIGNTIYF. The CDR3, as DNA: TGCAGCGTCATTCCCGATATTGGAAACACCATATATTTT.

This clonotype was counted between two and nine times. The J gene is TRBJ1-5, the V gene TRBV7-2; TRBD1 is a possible D gene (5 bases). The CDR3 is made up of 13 amino acids. V was pared by 4 bases and J by 7 bases, with 11 bases between. Germline CDR1 and CDR2: SGHTA and FQGNSA. The CDR3 protein is CASSSQTGQPQHF. The CDR3 DNA reads TGTGCCAGCAGCTCCCAAACAGGCCAGCCCCAGCATTTT.

This clonotype was picked up a small number of times. This sequence joins TRBV5-1 and TRBJ1-5, with D unresolved. Germline lookup yields CDR1 SGHRS and CDR2 YFSETQ. The germline V and J ends were trimmed by 0 bases and 2 bases, with 9 bases remaining between them. The CDR3 is made up of 15 amino acids. Here the CDR3 reads CASSLEGRGNQPQHF. The DNA for the CDR3 is TGCGCCAGCAGCTTGGAAGGTAGGGGCAATCAGCCCCAGCATTTT.

The chain uses TRBV9 and TRBJ1-6; no reliable D call. Trimming left V 0 bases short and J 8 bases short, with 9 bases between. Germline V gene data show CDR1 as SGDLS and CDR2 as YYNGEE. There are 14 residues in the CDR3. DNA of the CDR3: TGTGCCAGCAGCGTAGACGGCCGGGATTCACCCCTCCACTTT. Translating it yields CASSVDGRDSPLHF. Using reference TRBV9 and TRBJ1-6 for the parts outside the CDR3, the full variable domain is DSGVTQTPKHLITATGQRVTLRCSPRSGDLSVYWYQQSLDQGLQFLIQYYNGEERAKGNILERFSAQQFPDLHSELNLSSLELGDSALYFCASSVDGRDSPLHFGNGTRLTVT.

This rearrangement joins TRBV6-5 to TRBJ1-2; the D gene is possibly TRBD1 (5 bases). Between the trimmed V and J ends, which lost 10 bases and 11 bases, there was a span of 17 bases. The germline V gene encodes CDR1 MNHEY and CDR2 SVGAGI. The CDR3 spans 11 residues. As DNA, the CDR3 is TGTGCCACCTCCCGCAGGGAGATATACACCTTC. It is translated as CATSRREIYTF.